The 13 T cell receptor beta chains reported below all come from one sample, sequenced in a study of blood T cell repertoires in COVID-19. Sequenced by immunoSEQ multiplex PCR; TCRdb stores in-frame clones only, minus some. The table shows hundreds of thousands of clones, with around 87% occurring only once. The sequenced material came from PBMCs or T cells enriched from blood (not recorded which). The receptors here all came from a man aged 18 to 30 who had recovered from COVID-19.

This clone turned up a few times. The chain combines TRBV9 with TRBJ2-2; a possible D gene is TRBD1 (6 bases). Looked up from germline, CDR1 is SGDLS and CDR2 is YYNGEE. The CDR3 contains 15 residues. The V and J ends lost 6 bases and 0 bases respectively, with 12 bases between them. CDR3 nucleotide sequence: TGTGCCAGCACCAGACAGGTCGCGAACACCGGGGAGCTGTTTTTT. As protein: CASTRQVANTGELFF. Filled out from reference TRBV9 and TRBJ2-2, the complete variable domain reads DSGVTQTPKHLITATGQRVTLRCSPRSGDLSVYWYQQSLDQGLQFLIQYYNGEERAKGNILERFSAQQFPDLHSELNLSSLELGDSALYFCASTRQVANTGELFFGEGSRLTVL.

The chain combines TRBV4-1 with TRBJ1-1; 10 bases match TRBD1. J lost 3 bases, V lost 7 bases, and 5 bases had no gene match. Germline lookup yields CDR1 MGHRA and CDR2 YSYEKL. This CDR3 has 14 residues. This chain's CDR3 is CASKTGTGDTEAFF. CDR3 DNA: TGCGCCAGCAAAACCGGGACAGGGGACACTGAAGCTTTCTTT.

CDR3 bases: TGTGCCAGCCGGAGGACTGAAGCTTTCTTT. Protein product: CASRRTEAFF. V gene TRBV11-2 combines with J gene TRBJ1-1; no reliable D call. Germline V lookup: CDR1 SGHAT, CDR2 FQNNGV. V shed 8 bases and J shed 5 bases, with 6 bases lying between them. The CDR3 has 10 residues.

The chain carries TRBV28 and TRBJ1-1; 10 nucleotides match TRBD1. Germline trimming cut 5 bases from V and 11 bases from J; bases unmatched to any gene: 14. Per the germline V gene, CDR1 is MDHEN and CDR2 is SYDVKM. The CDR3 length is 15 residues. CDR3 in amino acids: CASSPSEGQGFGAFF. Here the CDR3 DNA reads TGTGCCAGCAGTCCATCCGAGGGACAGGGGTTTGGGGCTTTCTTT.

This chain joins TRBV7-8 and TRBJ1-6, with D perhaps TRBD1 (6 bases). This CDR3 contains 14 residues. Per germline, CDR1 SGHVS and CDR2 FQNEAQ. V lost 5 bases to trimming and J lost 10 bases, with 15 bases between them. CDR3 DNA sequence: TGTGCCAGCAGCGCTTCAGGGGTAAGATCACCCCTCCACTTT. Translation gives CASSASGVRSPLHF.

The chain joins TRBV3-1 (or the pseudogene TRBV3-2) to TRBJ1-2; TRBD1 matches 12 bases. V lost 4 bases and J lost 4; bases outside the gene matches: 4. Germline CDR1 reads LGHDT; CDR2 reads YNNKEL (reference sequence). CDR3 length: 15 amino acids. CDR3 coding DNA: TGTGCCAGCAGCCTACGGGACAGGGGGCCCTATGGCTACACCTTC. This sequence encodes CASSLRDRGPYGYTF.

The V and J genes are TRBV9 and TRBJ2-7; D is possibly TRBD2 (7 bases). The CDR3 contains 16 residues. In germline, CDR1 is SGDLS, CDR2 YYNGEE. Between the trimmed V and J ends, which lost 0 bases and 0 bases, there was a span of 13 bases. The CDR3: CASSVGEGGFSYEQYF. CDR3 sequence (DNA): TGTGCCAGCAGCGTAGGTGAGGGGGGGTTCTCCTACGAGCAGTACTTC.

About this clone itself: Other DNA sequences in this specimen translate into the identical CDR3. V and J are TRBV5-1 and TRBJ2-3, with TRBD2 identical over 7 bases. V lost 0 bases to trimming and J lost 3 bases; unmatched junction nucleotides: 1. CDR1 and CDR2 from the germline V gene are SGHRS and YFSETQ. This CDR3 comprises 14 residues. The chain's CDR3 is CASSLGEGTDTQYF. For the CDR3, the DNA is TGCGCCAGCAGCTTGGGGGAGGGAACAGATACGCAGTATTTT.

This sequence joins TRBV15 and TRBJ2-2; perhaps TRBD2 as D (5 bases). The CDR3 consists of 17 residues. Germline V CDR1 and CDR2: LNHNV, YYDKDF (reference sequence). Deletions cut 0 bases from V and 6 bases from J, with 17 bases between. CDR3 nucleotide sequence: TGTGCCACCAGCAGAGAGCCACTAGTCCCCAGTCCCGGGGAGCTGTTTTTT. It encodes CATSREPLVPSPGELFF.

The chain joins TRBV27 to TRBJ2-1, with 9 bases matching TRBD1. V trimming: 6 bases; J trimming: 3 bases; junction bases outside the gene matches: 6. Germline CDR1 MNHEY, CDR2 SMNVEV (reference sequence). The CDR3 spans 15 residues. Here the CDR3 reads CASRRGQGVYNEQFF. The CDR3 nucleotides read TGTGCCAGCAGGCGGGGACAGGGAGTCTACAATGAGCAGTTCTTC.

The chain has TRBV5-4 and TRBJ1-2, with D possibly matching TRBD1 (5 bases). V was pared by 1 base and J by 0 bases, with 13 bases between. Germline V gene sequence: CDR1 SGHNT, CDR2 YYREEE (reference sequence). CDR3 length: 16 amino acids. CDR3 sequence: CASSLPGRGANYGYTF. The CDR3 nucleotides read TGTGCCAGCAGCTTGCCCGGGAGAGGGGCTAACTATGGCTACACCTTC.

V and J are TRBV19 and TRBJ1-4; D gene uncertain. The length of the CDR3 is 15 residues. V dropped 8 bases and J dropped 2 bases, with 15 bases sitting between them. The germline V gene has CDR1 LNHDA and CDR2 SQIVND (reference sequence). CDR3: CASAQQAATNEKLFF. CDR3 coding DNA: TGTGCCAGTGCCCAGCAGGCTGCTACTAATGAAAAACTGTTTTTT.

The CDR3 DNA reads TGTGCCAGCAGCCGGGGACAGCTAACCACCGGGGAGCTGTTTTTT. Translation gives CASSRGQLTTGELFF. The chain has TRBV7-6 and TRBJ2-2; 7 nucleotides line up with TRBD1. Germline V gives CDR1 SGHVS, CDR2 FNYEAQ. The CDR3 has 15 amino acids. Losses at the gene ends were 5 bases for V and 4 bases for J; bases not matched to a gene: 7.